This passage covers 16 T cell receptor beta chains from one sample sequenced in a study of T cell repertoires in cytomegalovirus infection. These receptors' antigens are unknown. Each CDR3 protein is one row after TCRdb ran MiXCR on the reads. The sample includes fewer than 1,000,000 distinct CDR3 sequences, less than 40% of them seen just once. This specimen consisted of cultured CD8+ T cells from PBMCs, obtained from culture after CMV antigen stimulation. The receptors were sampled from a human donor in good health (CMV status not recorded). Some clones in this sample may be carry-over from other donors' samples.

The V and J genes are TRBV24-1 and TRBJ2-7, with 7 bases fitting TRBD1. V was clipped by 4 bases and J by 0 bases; unmatched bases: 5. The CDR3 extends over 15 amino acids. CDR1 and CDR2 from the germline V gene are KGHDR and SFDVKD. Here the CDR3 DNA reads TGTGCCACCAGTGACGACAGGGCGCACTCCTACGAGCAGTACTTC. Amino acids: CATSDDRAHSYEQYF.

At least ten counts were recorded for this clonotype. The rearrangement uses TRBV7-6 and TRBJ1-2, with D unresolved. Germline loops: CDR1 SGHVS, CDR2 FNYEAQ. V shed 4 bases and J shed 7 bases, with 10 bases lying between them. The CDR3 contains 12 residues. The CDR3 nucleotides are TGTGCCAGCAGCTCAACTGAAAGTGGCTACACCTTC. This sequence encodes CASSSTESGYTF.

V gene TRBV29-1 combines with J gene TRBJ2-3, with 9 bases lining up with TRBD2. Per the germline V gene, CDR1 is SQVTM and CDR2 is ANQGSEA. The ends lost 7 bases at V and 5 bases at J; junction bases unmatched: 10. The CDR3 runs to 14 residues. Here the CDR3 DNA reads TGCAGCGCCATTTGCGGGGGGGCGGGAGATACGCAGTATTTT. Protein: CSAICGGAGDTQYF.

As to this clonotype: A read error may produce the germline difference seen at one junction end. This chain links TRBV7-9 with TRBJ1-2; D uncertain. CDR1 is SEHNR, CDR2 FQNEAQ, per germline (reference sequence). CDR3 length: 14 amino acids. The CDR3 DNA is TGTGCCAGCAGCCTCCCCCGGTGGCAGCCTCCCTTTTCATTC. Amino acid sequence: CASSLPRWQPPFSF.

A note on this clonotype: One junction end does not reproduce the germline sequence, and a read error may be involved. The chain is built from TRBV7-9 and TRBJ2-3, with D perhaps TRBD1 or TRBD2 (5 bases each). CDR1 is SEHNR and CDR2 is FQNEAQ in the germline V gene (reference sequence). CDR3 size: 14 residues. In DNA form, the CDR3 reads TGTGTCAGCAGCTTACCGAGGGGCCCAGATACGCAGTATTTT. It encodes CVSSLPRGPDTQYF. Full variable domain (rest looked up from reference TRBV7-9 and TRBJ2-3): DTGVSQNPRHKITKRGQNVTFRCDPISEHNRLYWYRQTLGQGPEFLTYFQNEAQLEKSRLLSDRFSAERPKGSFSTLEIQRTEQGDSAMYLCVSSLPRGPDTQYFGPGTRLTVL.

V is TRBV24-1 and J is TRBJ2-5; 7 bases match TRBD1. Per the germline V gene, CDR1 is KGHDR and CDR2 is SFDVKD. The CDR3 sequence is 15 residues long. Trimming cost V 4 bases and J 2 bases; bases outside gene matches: 6. In DNA, the CDR3 is TGTGCCACCAGTGAAGGGACAGTTCAGCAAGAGACCCAGTACTTC. Encoded protein: CATSEGTVQQETQYF.

The sample holds many counts of this clonotype. Mismatch with germline at one junction end may stem from a read error. The chain has TRBV4-1 and TRBJ2-1, with D hard to call. The V gene's germline CDR1 is MGHRA and CDR2 YSYEKL. This CDR3 contains 12 residues. CDR3 residues: CASSQDLNEQFF. CDR3 DNA: TGTGCCAGCAGTCAGGACCTCAATGAGCAGTTCTTC.

The chain joins TRBV27 to TRBJ1-1; D gene ambiguous. Germline V gene sequence: CDR1 MNHEY, CDR2 SMNVEV (reference sequence). V lost 0 bases to trimming and J lost 0 bases, with 8 bases between them. The CDR3 runs 15 residues. CDR3: CASSLSAAMNTEAFF. Written as DNA, the CDR3 is TGTGCCAGCAGTTTATCGGCAGCCATGAACACTGAAGCTTTCTTT.

The sample holds a few counts of this clonotype. This rearrangement joins TRBV11-2 to TRBJ2-7; tentatively, D is TRBD2 (5 bases). Trimming took 5 bases from V and 1 from J, leaving 18 bases between them. The V gene's germline CDR1 is SGHAT and CDR2 FQNNGV. The CDR3 consists of 16 residues. CDR3: CASSLLRAGFSYEQYV. The CDR3 coding sequence is TGTGCCAGCAGCCTCCTCCGCGCGGGTTTTTCCTACGAGCAGTACGTC.

The J gene is TRBJ2-2, the V gene TRBV7-9, with TRBD2 as a possible D gene (5 bases). Deletions cut 6 bases from V and 6 bases from J, with 8 bases between. The CDR3 consists of 12 residues. CDR1 and CDR2 from the germline V gene are SEHNR and FQNEAQ (reference sequence). The DNA for the CDR3 is TGTGCCAGCAGATTGGAGGCCGGGGAGCTGTTTTTT. Translated: CASRLEAGELFF. The full variable domain, in which reference TRBV7-9 and TRBJ2-2 provide the parts outside the CDR3, is DTGVSQNPRHKITKRGQNVTFRCDPISEHNRLYWYRQTLGQGPEFLTYFQNEAQLEKSRLLSDRFSAERPKGSFSTLEIQRTEQGDSAMYLCASRLEAGELFFGEGSRLTVL.

In the case of this clonotype: Mismatch with germline at one junction end may stem from a read error. The chain recombines TRBV7-6 with TRBJ2-3; a weak D match, TRBD2 (5 bases). The CDR3 totals 13 residues. The germline V gene has CDR1 SGHVS and CDR2 FNYEAQ. Here the CDR3 DNA reads TGTGCCAGCAGCTCTTCTAGCAAAGATACGCAGTATTTT. This codes for CASSSSSKDTQYF.

This clonotype was counted once. The V call is TRBV2, the J call TRBJ1-2, with D tentatively TRBD1 (5 bases). The germline V gene has CDR1 SNHLY and CDR2 FYNNEI. CDR3 length: 13 residues. CDR3 DNA sequence: TGTGTCCAGCTCAATGGGGGTTACTATGGCTACACCTTC. Its protein product is CVQLNGGYYGYTF.

V and J are TRBV4-1 and TRBJ2-1, with 7 positions matching TRBD2. Trimming at V came to 1 base and at J to 0 bases, leaving 9 bases not matched to a gene. Germline V gives CDR1 MGHRA, CDR2 YSYEKL. The CDR3 covers 18 residues. Written as DNA, the CDR3 is TGCGCCAGCAGCCAAGGGGCTAGCGGACTGAGCTCCTACAATGAGCAGTTCTTC. Encoded protein: CASSQGASGLSSYNEQFF.

The J gene is TRBJ1-5, the V gene TRBV4-1; D may be TRBD1 (5 bases). The V gene's germline CDR1 is MGHRA and CDR2 YSYEKL. This CDR3 has 15 residues. Trimming cost V 3 bases and J 6 bases, with 15 bases left between them. CDR3 in amino acids: CASSHGKGPGQPQHF. The CDR3 DNA reads TGCGCCAGCAGCCACGGTAAGGGACCAGGTCAGCCCCAGCATTTT.

This chain links TRBV7-8 with TRBJ1-2; possibly TRBD1 for D (5 bases). The germline V gene encodes CDR1 SGHVS and CDR2 FQNEAQ. There are 18 residues in the CDR3. V was trimmed by 1 base and J by 2 bases, leaving 20 bases between them. CDR3 DNA: TGTGCCAGCAGCTTAGTTGCGGGACTCCCTCCGAAGAACTATGGCTACACCTTC. Its protein is CASSLVAGLPPKNYGYTF.

The chain employs TRBV6-1 and TRBJ2-1, with 7 bases matching TRBD2. Per the germline V gene, CDR1 is MNHNS and CDR2 is SASEGT. V lost 10 bases to trimming and J lost 0 bases; unmatched junction nucleotides: 6. The length of the CDR3 is 14 residues. The CDR3 sequence: CAIRGDPSYNEQFF. The CDR3 DNA follows: TGTGCCATCCGGGGGGATCCCTCCTACAATGAGCAGTTCTTC.